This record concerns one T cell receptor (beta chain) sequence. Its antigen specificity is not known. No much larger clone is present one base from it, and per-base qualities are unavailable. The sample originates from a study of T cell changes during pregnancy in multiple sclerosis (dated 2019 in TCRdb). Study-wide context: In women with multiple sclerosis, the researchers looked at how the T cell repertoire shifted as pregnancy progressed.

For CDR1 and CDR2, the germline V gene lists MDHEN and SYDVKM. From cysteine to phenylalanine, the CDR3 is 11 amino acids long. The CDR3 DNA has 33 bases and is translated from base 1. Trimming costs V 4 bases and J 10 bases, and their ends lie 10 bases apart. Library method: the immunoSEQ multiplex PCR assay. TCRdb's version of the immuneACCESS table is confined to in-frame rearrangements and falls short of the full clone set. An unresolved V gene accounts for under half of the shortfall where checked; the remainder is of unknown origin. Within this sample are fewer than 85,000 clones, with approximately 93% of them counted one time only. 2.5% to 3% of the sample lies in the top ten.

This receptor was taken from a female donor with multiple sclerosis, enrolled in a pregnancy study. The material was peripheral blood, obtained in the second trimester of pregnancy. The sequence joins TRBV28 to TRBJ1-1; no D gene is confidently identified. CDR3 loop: CASSSPAVAFF. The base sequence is TGTGCCAGCAGTTCCCCAGCGGTAGCTTTCTTT.